This TCR beta chain was found in a study of T cells in Graves' hyperthyroidism and ophthalmopathy. This CDR3 is built from 14 residues. Germline V gene lookup returns CDR1 WSHSY and CDR2 SAAADI. The V gene lost 0 bases and the J gene lost 3 bases, with 8 bases spanning the gap. The sample holds a few counts of this clonotype. There were TCR beta CDR3 regions amplified from RNA transcripts. Primed by the HTBI set, a first-round RT-PCR was run on the TCR CDR3. TCRdb reanalysed the multiplex PCR reads using MiXCR and keeps one entry per CDR3 protein. The sample gives 380,000 or so distinct CDR3 sequences, roughly 13% of which show up once; 20% to 25% is in the top ten.

This receptor was obtained from a man aged 25 to 40 with Graves' hyperthyroidism that later progressed to Graves' ophthalmopathy. The J gene is TRBJ1-2, the V gene TRBV10-2; D uncertain. The sample consisted of blood. The CDR3 region is CASSESGGDYGYTF. CDR3 coding DNA: TGCGCCAGCAGTGAGTCGGGCGGCGACTATGGCTACACCTTC.